The sequence of this T cell receptor beta chain was determined in a study of OX40 agonist ivuxolimab in advanced cancers. The method was immunoSEQ multiplex PCR; TCRdb's version includes in-frame clones alone and lacks a portion of them. The sample holds tens of thousands of clones, 80% to 95% seen once. The CDR3 runs 15 residues. Germline V CDR1 and CDR2: SGHNT, YYREEE (reference sequence). V lost 0 bases and J lost 4; bases outside the gene matches: 6. V gene TRBV5-4 combines with J gene TRBJ2-7, with 8 bases that match TRBD1. The clonotype was recovered from an adult with an advanced solid tumor such as melanoma, head and neck, liver or kidney cancer. The material sequenced was CD4+ or CD8+ T cells sorted from blood, taken in a trial of the OX40 agonist ivuxolimab. CDR3 region: CASSLGQGAQYEQYF. In DNA form, the CDR3 reads TGTGCCAGCAGCTTGGGTCAGGGGGCCCAGTACGAGCAGTACTTC.